A selection of T cell receptor beta chains follows, all from one sample in a study of cytomegalovirus exposure and HLA in healthy donors. Generated by immunoSEQ multiplex PCR, the TCRdb table keeps only in-frame clones and is missing some. The table shows about 100,000 clones, with 65% to 85% occurring only once. The sequencing sample was made of PBMCs. All receptors derive from a man in his fifties or sixties in good health and CMV-seronegative. Both conserved end residues are part of each CDR3. D genes are given only for firm matches. Size is omitted from some rows. Given values are once, few, many or a class for expanded clones.

D gene: .
J gene: TRBJ1-3
clone size: few
CDR3 length: 14
V gene: TRBV28
CDR3 DNA: TGTGCCAGCACTGGCGGGCACTCTGGAAACACCATATATTTT
CDR3 protein: CASTGGHSGNTIYF

D gene: .
J gene: TRBJ1-2
clone size: few
CDR3 length: 13
V gene: TRBV5-1
CDR3 DNA: TGCGCCAGCAGCTTGGAACGGGGGGTTGGCTACACCTTC
CDR3 protein: CASSLERGVGYTF

D gene: .
J gene: TRBJ2-7
clone size: .
CDR3 length: 14
V gene: TRBV5-1
CDR3 DNA: TGCGCCAGCAGCTTGAACGGGAGAGTCGACGAGCAGTACTTC
CDR3 protein: CASSLNGRVDEQYF

D gene: .
J gene: TRBJ1-1
clone size: .
CDR3 length: 13
V gene: TRBV11-1
CDR3 DNA: TGTGCCAGCAGCCTAGGTAGGGGCACTGAAGCTTTCTTT
CDR3 protein: CASSLGRGTEAFF

D gene: .
J gene: TRBJ2-3
clone size: .
CDR3 length: 15
V gene: TRBV28
CDR3 DNA: TGTGCCAGCACTCGCGAGGGCCTAAGTACAGATACGCAGTATTTT
CDR3 protein: CASTREGLSTDTQYF

D gene: .
J gene: TRBJ2-1
clone size: .
CDR3 length: 15
V gene: TRBV5-1
CDR3 DNA: TGCGCCAGCAGCCAATCCGGGACAACATACAATGAGCAGTTCTTC
CDR3 protein: CASSQSGTTYNEQFF

D gene: TRBD1
J gene: TRBJ1-5
clone size: .
CDR3 length: 14
V gene: TRBV6-1
CDR3 DNA: TGTGCCAGCAGGAGGGGGACAGGCAATCAGCCCCAGCATTTT
CDR3 protein: CASRRGTGNQPQHF

D gene: .
J gene: TRBJ1-2
clone size: once
CDR3 length: 14
V gene: TRBV13
CDR3 DNA: TGTGCCAGCAGCTTAGGTTCGCAGGCGTATGGCTACACCTTC
CDR3 protein: CASSLGSQAYGYTF

D gene: .
J gene: TRBJ1-4
clone size: .
CDR3 length: 15
V gene: TRBV18
CDR3 DNA: TGTGCCAGCTCCCTAAGCCTAGGGGCCACCGAAAAACTGTTTTTT
CDR3 protein: CASSLSLGATEKLFF

D gene: TRBD2
J gene: TRBJ2-1
clone size: .
CDR3 length: 16
V gene: TRBV9
CDR3 DNA: TGTGCCAGCAGCTCTACTAGCGGGGGGGGGTACAATGAGCAGTTCTTC
CDR3 protein: CASSSTSGGGYNEQFF

D gene: TRBD1
J gene: TRBJ2-1
clone size: .
CDR3 length: 15
V gene: TRBV18
CDR3 DNA: TGTGCCAGCCCTAGTAAGGGACAGGGGGTTGCTGAGCAGTTCTTC
CDR3 protein: CASPSKGQGVAEQFF

D gene: TRBD1
J gene: TRBJ2-5
clone size: few
CDR3 length: 17
V gene: TRBV14
CDR3 DNA: TGTGCCAGCAGTCTTGGACAGGGGGTATCAGTTGAAGAGACCCAGTACTTC
CDR3 protein: CASSLGQGVSVEETQYF

D gene: .
J gene: TRBJ1-1
clone size: .
CDR3 length: 13
V gene: TRBV5-1
CDR3 DNA: TGCGCCAGCAGCTTGGATGTTAGGGGTGGAGCTTTCTTT
CDR3 protein: CASSLDVRGGAFF

D gene: TRBD1
J gene: TRBJ1-1
clone size: .
CDR3 length: 13
V gene: TRBV9
CDR3 DNA: TGTGCCAGCAGCCCTCGGACAGGGGGAGCGACTTTCTTT
CDR3 protein: CASSPRTGGATFF

D gene: .
J gene: TRBJ1-5
clone size: once
CDR3 length: 16
V gene: TRBV19
CDR3 DNA: TGTGCCAGTAGTCCAGCTCCCCGCACAGCCTATCAGCCCCAGCATTTT
CDR3 protein: CASSPAPRTAYQPQHF

D gene: .
J gene: TRBJ1-5
clone size: .
CDR3 length: 15
V gene: TRBV6-1
CDR3 DNA: TGTGCCAGCAGCTTGACAGGTTATAGCAATCAGCCCCAGCATTTT
CDR3 protein: CASSLTGYSNQPQHF

D gene: .
J gene: TRBJ1-5
clone size: .
CDR3 length: 17
V gene: TRBV28
CDR3 DNA: TGTGCCAGCAGTCCCGACTTACGAAGGGGGAGCAATCAGCCCCAGCATTTT
CDR3 protein: CASSPDLRRGSNQPQHF

D gene: TRBD1
J gene: TRBJ2-7
clone size: .
CDR3 length: 14
V gene: TRBV27
CDR3 DNA: TGTGCCAGCAGTACCACGGGACAGGCCTACGAGCAGTACTTC
CDR3 protein: CASSTTGQAYEQYF

D gene: .
J gene: TRBJ1-1
clone size: .
CDR3 length: 13
V gene: TRBV5-8
CDR3 DNA: TGTGCCAGCAGCTTGAACAAGAACACTGAAGCTTTCTTT
CDR3 protein: CASSLNKNTEAFF

D gene: .
J gene: TRBJ2-3
clone size: .
CDR3 length: 14
V gene: TRBV7-9
CDR3 DNA: TGTGCCAGCAGCTTAGAAGGGAAGGGGTCTACGCAGTATTTT
CDR3 protein: CASSLEGKGSTQYF

D gene: TRBD2
J gene: TRBJ2-3
clone size: few
CDR3 length: 15
V gene: TRBV30
CDR3 DNA: TGTGCCTGGAGTGTGGGGAGCGGGAGGACAGATACGCAGTATTTT
CDR3 protein: CAWSVGSGRTDTQYF

D gene: TRBD1
J gene: TRBJ1-4
clone size: .
CDR3 length: 15
V gene: TRBV7-6
CDR3 DNA: TGTGCCAGCAGCACCGGGACAGTCTTGGGTGAAAAACTGTTTTTT
CDR3 protein: CASSTGTVLGEKLFF

D gene: .
J gene: TRBJ2-6
clone size: .
CDR3 length: 14
V gene: TRBV30
CDR3 DNA: TGTGCCTGGAGTCCTCCCTCTGGGGCCAACGTCCTGACTTTC
CDR3 protein: CAWSPPSGANVLTF

D gene: .
J gene: TRBJ2-7
clone size: .
CDR3 length: 17
V gene: TRBV5-1
CDR3 DNA: TGCGCCAGCAGCGCCACAGCGGGGGACAGTTTCTCCTACGAGCAGTACTTC
CDR3 protein: CASSATAGDSFSYEQYF

D gene: .
J gene: TRBJ2-3
clone size: .
CDR3 length: 14
V gene: TRBV30
CDR3 DNA: TGTGCCTGGAGTGTAGGGGCCCTCGCAGATACGCAGTATTTT
CDR3 protein: CAWSVGALADTQYF

D gene: .
J gene: TRBJ1-1
clone size: .
CDR3 length: 13
V gene: TRBV28
CDR3 DNA: TGTGCCAGCAGTTTGTCCTATGTGGTGAGTGCTTTCTTT
CDR3 protein: CASSLSYVVSAFF

D gene: TRBD2
J gene: TRBJ2-1
clone size: .
CDR3 length: 15
V gene: TRBV18
CDR3 DNA: TGTGCCAGCTCACCTCAGAGCGGGACTAGCAATGAGCAGTTCTTC
CDR3 protein: CASSPQSGTSNEQFF

D gene: TRBD1
J gene: TRBJ1-1
clone size: .
CDR3 length: 13
V gene: TRBV4-2
CDR3 DNA: TGTGCCAGCAGCCAAGAGCCAGGACAGGTAACTTTCTTT
CDR3 protein: CASSQEPGQVTFF

D gene: .
J gene: TRBJ2-3
clone size: .
CDR3 length: 11
V gene: TRBV7-9
CDR3 DNA: TGTGCCAGCAGCCTTACAGATACGCAGTATTTT
CDR3 protein: CASSLTDTQYF